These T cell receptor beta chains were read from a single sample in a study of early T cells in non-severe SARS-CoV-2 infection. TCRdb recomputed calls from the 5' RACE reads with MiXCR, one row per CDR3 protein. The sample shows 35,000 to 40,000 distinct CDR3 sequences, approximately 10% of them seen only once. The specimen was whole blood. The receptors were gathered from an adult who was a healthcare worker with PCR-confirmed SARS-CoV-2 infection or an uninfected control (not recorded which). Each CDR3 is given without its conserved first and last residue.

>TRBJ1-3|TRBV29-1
SVGSGSGNTIY
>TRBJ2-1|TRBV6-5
ASRPPLAGVGDEQF
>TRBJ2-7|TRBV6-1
ASNHLDRYYEQY
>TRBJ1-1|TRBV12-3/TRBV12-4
ASSRQGRNTEAF
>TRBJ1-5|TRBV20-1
SARGREGYQPQH
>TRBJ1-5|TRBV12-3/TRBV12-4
ASSFATGGQPQH
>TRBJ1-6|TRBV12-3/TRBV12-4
ASSLTEFNSPLH
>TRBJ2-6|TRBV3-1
ASSREAGSFSGANVLT
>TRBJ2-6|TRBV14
ASSQVGFAGANVLT
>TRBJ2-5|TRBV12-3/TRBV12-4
ASSFRLAVRQETQY
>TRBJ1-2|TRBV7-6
ASSLGARGGGYT
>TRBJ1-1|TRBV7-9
ASSQDSEAF
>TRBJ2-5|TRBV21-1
ASSRTDTQETQY
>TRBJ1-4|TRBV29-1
SVGSGAEEKLF
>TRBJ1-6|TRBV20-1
SARGAVGRLGNSPLH
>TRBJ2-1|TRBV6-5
ASSSSPGQGVNEQF
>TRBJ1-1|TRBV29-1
SVVELNTEAF
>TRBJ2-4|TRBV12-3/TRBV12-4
ASSPRASGTVY
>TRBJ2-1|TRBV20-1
SARDGDLGAF
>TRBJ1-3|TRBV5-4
ASSLEDGRSGNTIY
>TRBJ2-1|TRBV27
ASSLDVPPYEQF
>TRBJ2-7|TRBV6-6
ASSYSRGKGYEQY
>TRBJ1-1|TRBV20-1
SASRTGDMNTEAF
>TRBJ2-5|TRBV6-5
ASSYSIRRGIWGQY
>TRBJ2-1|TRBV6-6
ASSYRAAGLSSYNEQF
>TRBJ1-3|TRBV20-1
SARDPRTRNTIY
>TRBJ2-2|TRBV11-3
ASSLISGTSGSGTGELF
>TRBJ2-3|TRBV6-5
ASSYSGQLTDTQY
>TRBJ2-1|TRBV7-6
ASSLRPPRQRPYNEQF
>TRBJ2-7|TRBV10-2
ASNLAGGPGEQY
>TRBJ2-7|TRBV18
ASSPTGIGGEQY
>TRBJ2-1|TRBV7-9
ASSLTGFTYNEQF
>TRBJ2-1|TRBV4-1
ASSQAAVRNEQF
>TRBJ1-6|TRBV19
ASRGPQNSPLH
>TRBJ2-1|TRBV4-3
ASSQKHSGGTTTNEQF
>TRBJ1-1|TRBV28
ASSSPGSFGSYTEAF
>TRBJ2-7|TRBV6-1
ASILGPAYEQY
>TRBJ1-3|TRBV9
ASSEGTGPGNTIY
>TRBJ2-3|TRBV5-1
ASSLVSGPSTDTQY
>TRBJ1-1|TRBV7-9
ASTPRVGRNTEAF
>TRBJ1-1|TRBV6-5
ASSYEGGGTEAF
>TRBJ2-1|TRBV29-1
SVESLDDSRWNEQF
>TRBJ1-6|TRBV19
ASNRWEPNSPLH
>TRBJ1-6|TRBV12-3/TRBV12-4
ASSSRSQSGNSPLH
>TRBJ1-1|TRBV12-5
ASGLVLEGGAGAF
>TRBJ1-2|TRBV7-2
ASSFGDSYGYT
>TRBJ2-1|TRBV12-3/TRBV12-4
ASSLAISGGVNEQF
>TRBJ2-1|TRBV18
ASARSGDYNEQF
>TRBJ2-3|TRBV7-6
ASSWVTSTDTQY
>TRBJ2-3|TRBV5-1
ASSLYRTGGADTQY
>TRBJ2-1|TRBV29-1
SNKQGDFNEQF
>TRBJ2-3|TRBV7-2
ALGGGLPADTQY
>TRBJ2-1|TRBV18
ASSPSTGIAYNEQF
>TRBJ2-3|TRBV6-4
ASGAGGQGPDTQY